This passage covers 21 T cell receptor beta chains from one sample sequenced in a study of T cells in localized non-small cell lung cancer. The repertoire was sequenced with immunoSEQ multiplex PCR; TCRdb's copy has only in-frame clones and lacks some. Among fewer than 30,000 clones listed, approximately 83% were seen once. The source was peripheral blood mononuclear cells, collected before any cancer treatment. The receptor source for this set is a man aged 40 to 69 with stage III lung adenocarcinoma.

CDR3 residues: CASRAGGTGELFF. The CDR3, as DNA: TGTGCCAGTAGAGCGGGAGGAACCGGGGAGCTGTTTTTT. The rearrangement uses TRBV19 and TRBJ2-2; 9 positions agree with TRBD2. The CDR3 is 13 residues long. CDR1 and CDR2 from the germline V gene are LNHDA and SQIVND (reference sequence). J gave up 5 bases and V 6 bases, and 1 base lay outside the gene matches.

The chain recombines TRBV5-6 with TRBJ1-6; the D is unclear. Trimming shortened V by 2 bases and J by 7 bases, and 7 bases separated the two germline ends. This CDR3 has 13 residues. Germline values: CDR1 SGHDT, CDR2 YYEEEE. The CDR3 here is CASSFRANSPLHF. The DNA of the CDR3 is TGTGCCAGCAGCTTTAGGGCGAATTCACCCCTCCACTTT.

The chain recombines TRBV2 with TRBJ1-5; weak D call: TRBD1 (5 bases). The length of the CDR3 is 14 residues. The germline gives CDR1 SNHLY, CDR2 FYNNEI. V lost 4 bases, J lost 0 bases, and 7 bases lay in between. The CDR3 DNA sequence: TGTGCCAGCAGTGGGGGGAATAGCAATCAGCCCCAGCATTTT. Protein product: CASSGGNSNQPQHF.

The CDR3: CATQQGAGELFF. CDR3 DNA sequence: TGTGCCACCCAACAGGGGGCCGGGGAGCTGTTTTTT. This chain connects TRBV10-3 to TRBJ2-2; 8 nucleotides agree with TRBD1. Losses at the gene ends were 10 bases for V and 6 bases for J; bases not matched to a gene: 4. This CDR3 is 12 amino acids long. Germline CDR1 is ENHRY and CDR2 is SYGVKD.

This rearrangement joins TRBV11-3 to TRBJ2-2, with 9 positions matching TRBD1. The length of the CDR3 is 15 residues. V shed 5 bases and J 6 bases; nucleotides not matched to a gene: 7. Germline V gives CDR1 SGHNT, CDR2 YENEEA. CDR3 nucleotide sequence: TGTGCCAGCAGCCGTGGGGGGACAGGGTCCGGGGAGCTGTTTTTT. It translates to CASSRGGTGSGELFF. The full variable domain, with the rest looked up from reference TRBV11-3 and TRBJ2-2, is EAGVVQSPRYKIIEKKQPVAFWCNPISGHNTLYWYLQNLGQGPELLIRYENEEAVDDSQLPKDRFSAERLKGVDSTLKIQPAELGDSAVYLCASSRGGTGSGELFFGEGSRLTVL.

J is TRBJ2-6 and V is TRBV6-1, with D uncertain. This CDR3 region has 13 residues. Germline loops: CDR1 MNHNS, CDR2 SASEGT. V lost 8 bases to trimming and J lost 0 bases, with 5 bases between them. CDR3 sequence reads: CASASSGANVLTF. CDR3 DNA sequence: TGTGCCAGCGCCAGCTCTGGGGCCAACGTCCTGACTTTC.

J is TRBJ1-2 and V is TRBV19; weak D call: TRBD1 (6 bases). The V and J ends lost 3 bases and 4 bases respectively, with 12 bases between them. Germline V gene sequence: CDR1 LNHDA, CDR2 SQIVND (reference sequence). This CDR3 is built from 14 residues. CDR3 nucleotides: TGTGCCAGTAGTATGGTCGGGGGGGCCTATGGCTACACCTTC. Its protein is CASSMVGGAYGYTF.

The V call is TRBV18, the J call TRBJ1-5, with unresolved D. Germline CDR1 and CDR2: KGHSH and LQKENI. This CDR3 is built from 14 residues. Trimming took 6 bases from V and 0 from J, leaving 9 bases between them. CDR3 nucleotides: TGTGCCAGCTCGATTAGTGATAGCAATCAGCCCCAGCATTTT. Translation: CASSISDSNQPQHF.

The chain is built from TRBV15 and TRBJ2-5; TRBD1 agrees at 11 bases. The length of the CDR3 is 16 residues. Trimming at V came to 3 bases and at J to 5 bases, leaving 8 bases not matched to a gene. Germline V gene data show CDR1 as LNHNV and CDR2 as YYDKDF (reference sequence). The CDR3 sequence: CATSRVTGTGGETQYF. The CDR3, as DNA: TGTGCCACCAGCAGGGTGACCGGGACAGGGGGGGAGACCCAGTACTTC.

This clone was seen more than once but under ten times. The chain carries TRBV5-5 and TRBJ2-7, with TRBD1 matching 7 bases. The CDR3 has 13 amino acids. Germline values: CDR1 SGHKS, CDR2 YYEKEE (reference sequence). With V trimmed by 4 bases and J by 3 bases, 4 bases remained unmatched. This chain's CDR3 is CASSRGQSYEQYF. The CDR3 nucleotides are TGTGCCAGCAGCAGGGGACAGAGCTACGAGCAGTACTTC.

This clone showed up just a few times. The chain joins TRBV7-9 to TRBJ1-2; 7 bases map to TRBD1. The CDR3 totals 16 residues. V was clipped by 5 bases and J by 0 bases; unmatched bases: 9. Germline CDR1 SEHNR, CDR2 FQNEAQ (reference sequence). The CDR3 DNA reads TGTGCCAGCAGCACAACAGGGGCCTTTACTAACTATGGCTACACCTTC. Translation gives CASSTTGAFTNYGYTF. Looking up the rest from reference TRBV7-9 and TRBJ1-2 gives the full variable domain: DTGVSQNPRHKITKRGQNVTFRCDPISEHNRLYWYRQTLGQGPEFLTYFQNEAQLEKSRLLSDRFSAERPKGSFSTLEIQRTEQGDSAMYLCASSTTGAFTNYGYTFGSGTRLTVV.

This rearrangement joins TRBV5-8 to TRBJ2-2, with D maybe TRBD1 (6 bases). Germline lookup yields CDR1 SGHTS and CDR2 YDEGEE. The germline V and J ends were trimmed by 2 bases and 0 bases, with 11 bases remaining between them. CDR3 length: 16 residues. The CDR3 is CASSLWTVANTGELFF. CDR3 sequence (DNA): TGTGCCAGCAGCTTATGGACAGTGGCGAACACCGGGGAGCTGTTTTTT.

CDR3 sequence reads: CAWMRQGRNTIYF. CDR3 nucleotide sequence: TGTGCCTGGATGCGACAGGGTCGAAACACCATATATTTT. The genes are TRBV30 and TRBJ1-3, with 7 bases lining up with TRBD1. Per germline, CDR1 GTSNPN and CDR2 SVGIG (reference sequence). The CDR3 covers 13 residues. Trimming at V came to 4 bases and at J to 5 bases, leaving 5 bases not matched to a gene.

V gene TRBV4-2 combines with J gene TRBJ1-2, with a possible D match to TRBD1 (5 bases). The germline V and J ends were trimmed by 0 bases and 4 bases, with 12 bases remaining between them. CDR3 length equals 15 residues. Germline CDR1 is LGHNA and CDR2 is YNFKEQ. The CDR3 coding sequence is TGTGCCAGCAGCCAAGATCGGGCAGGGCGCTATGGCTACACCTTC. Its protein is CASSQDRAGRYGYTF.

The V gene is TRBV29-1, the J gene TRBJ1-2, with 9 bases that match TRBD1. The ends lost 4 bases at V and 3 bases at J; junction bases unmatched: 3. The germline gives CDR1 SQVTM, CDR2 ANQGSEA. This CDR3 has 13 residues. The CDR3 DNA follows: TGCAGCGTTGTAGACAGGGGGGACTATGGCTACACCTTC. Its translation is CSVVDRGDYGYTF.

This chain connects TRBV5-4 to TRBJ2-3; 8 bases are a match to TRBD2. Germline trimming cut 4 bases from V and 5 bases from J; bases unmatched to any gene: 6. CDR3 length equals 14 residues. Germline CDR1 is SGHNT and CDR2 is YYREEE (reference sequence). The CDR3 bases are TGTGCCAGCAGCCTCGGACTAGCAGGAGATACGCAGTATTTT. Amino acid sequence: CASSLGLAGDTQYF.

A few counts support this clone. The gene calls are TRBV5-4 and TRBJ1-1; D not resolved. This CDR3 has 13 amino acids. CDR1 SGHNT and CDR2 YYREEE come from the germline V gene (reference sequence). Between the trimmed V and J ends, which lost 2 bases and 1 base, there was a span of 6 bases. The CDR3 loop reads CASSFDRNTEAFF. The CDR3 nucleotides are TGTGCCAGCAGCTTCGACCGGAACACTGAAGCTTTCTTT.

The gene calls are TRBV28 and TRBJ2-7; perhaps TRBD1 as D (6 bases). V was trimmed by 7 bases and J by 0 bases, leaving 10 bases between them. This CDR3 region has 13 residues. Germline values: CDR1 MDHEN, CDR2 SYDVKM. CDR3 protein: CASTGQPSYEQYF. Written as DNA, the CDR3 is TGTGCCAGCACTGGACAGCCCTCCTACGAGCAGTACTTC.

This rearrangement joins TRBV5-5 to TRBJ2-5; tentatively, D is TRBD1 or TRBD2 (5 bases each). The V end was cut by 2 bases, the J end by 1 base, with 12 bases between. The CDR3 is 15 amino acids. The germline V gene has CDR1 SGHKS and CDR2 YYEKEE (reference sequence). CDR3 in amino acids: CASSFGGHLQETQYF. Written as DNA, the CDR3 is TGTGCCAGCAGCTTCGGAGGACATCTCCAAGAGACCCAGTACTTC.

V is TRBV6-6 and J is TRBJ1-5; D remains unclear. Germline lookup yields CDR1 MNHNY and CDR2 SVGAGI (reference sequence). V dropped 8 bases and J dropped 0 bases, with 5 bases sitting between them. The CDR3 extends over 12 amino acids. CDR3 coding DNA: TGTGCCAGCCGAGATAGCAATCAGCCCCAGCATTTT. Translating it yields CASRDSNQPQHF.

This chain links TRBV19 with TRBJ1-1, with 11 bases fitting TRBD1. CDR1 and CDR2 (germline): LNHDA, SQIVND (reference sequence). CDR3 length: 14 amino acids. Losses at the gene ends were 7 bases for V and 3 bases for J; bases not matched to a gene: 4. Written as DNA, the CDR3 is TGTGCCAGTACCCCGGGACAGGGGGACACTGAAGCTTTCTTT. This gives the protein CASTPGQGDTEAFF.